This TCR beta chain derives from a study of blood T cell repertoires in COVID-19. Looking at the study overall: Samples came from the United States, Italy and Spain, spanning acute and convalescent COVID-19. T cells, B-cell-depleted T cells, or PBMCs provided the cDNA or gDNA that served as material.

Method: immunoSEQ multiplex PCR; TCRdb's copy keeps in-frame clones and lacks some. Altogether about 59,000 clones are present, 91% being singletons, with the ten largest covering roughly 8.1%. The V end was cut by 3 bases, the J end by 6 bases, with 15 bases between. CDR1 GTSNPN and CDR2 SVGIG come from the germline V gene (reference sequence). The CDR3 runs 15 residues. What was sequenced was peripheral blood. The J gene is TRBJ1-6, the V gene TRBV30; D not resolved. The TCR was taken from a human donor in a cohort sampled during active COVID-19. The DNA of the CDR3 is TGTGCCTGGAGCACAGTGCCAGGACTTAATTCACCCCTCCACTTT. Translation: CAWSTVPGLNSPLHF.